These 22 T cell receptor beta chains were sequenced from one sample in a study of shared clonotypes between healthy human individuals. The repertoire was sequenced with immunoSEQ multiplex PCR; TCRdb's copy has only in-frame clones and lacks some. The table records millions of clones, 95% of them present only once. Sample: naive CD4+ T cells sorted from blood. Subset given: CD45RA+ positively selected. These receptors came from a man aged 18 to 35 in good health.

CDR3 protein: CASSSSVQASSYNSPLHF. CDR3 DNA: TGTGCCAGCAGCTCGTCGGTACAGGCGAGCTCCTATAATTCACCCCTCCACTTT. V is TRBV7-2 and J is TRBJ1-6, with D possibly matching TRBD1 (5 bases). V shed 4 bases and J shed 0 bases, with 16 bases lying between them. CDR3 length: 18 amino acids. Germline assignment: CDR1 SGHTA and CDR2 FQGNSA.

V gene TRBV7-9 combines with J gene TRBJ2-7; D is possibly TRBD1 (5 bases). CDR1 SEHNR and CDR2 FQNEAQ come from the germline V gene (reference sequence). The CDR3 runs to 15 residues. V lost 2 bases to trimming and J lost 0 bases, with 11 bases between them. Here the CDR3 reads CASSLQGDSSYEQYF. Here the CDR3 DNA reads TGTGCCAGCAGCTTACAAGGGGATAGCTCCTACGAGCAGTACTTC. Based on the CDR3 plus reference TRBV7-9 and TRBJ2-7, the full variable domain is DTGVSQNPRHKITKRGQNVTFRCDPISEHNRLYWYRQTLGQGPEFLTYFQNEAQLEKSRLLSDRFSAERPKGSFSTLEIQRTEQGDSAMYLCASSLQGDSSYEQYFGPGTRLTVT.

J is TRBJ2-1 and V is TRBV30; 8 bases are shared with TRBD2. With V trimmed by 4 bases and J by 8 bases, 13 bases remained unmatched. This CDR3 region has 15 residues. Germline CDR1 is GTSNPN and CDR2 is SVGIG (reference sequence). CDR3: CAWKPSGSIVYEQFF. The DNA of the CDR3 is TGTGCCTGGAAACCAAGCGGGAGTATTGTGTATGAGCAGTTCTTC.

This rearrangement joins TRBV2 to TRBJ2-1, with 8 bases lining up with TRBD1. The junction had 5 bases not matched to a gene; V was cut back by 4 bases and J by 6 bases. The CDR3 length is 14 residues. Germline V lookup: CDR1 SNHLY, CDR2 FYNNEI. CDR3 bases: TGTGCCAGCAGTGTACAGGGGGATGGCAATGAGCAGTTCTTC. This codes for CASSVQGDGNEQFF.

J is TRBJ1-5 and V is TRBV9; possible D gene TRBD1, 6 bases. The CDR3 contains 14 residues. V lost 3 bases and J 5 bases, leaving 12 bases between the germline ends. Germline V CDR1 and CDR2: SGDLS, YYNGEE. CDR3 loop: CASSAEGVDQPQHF. CDR3 sequence (DNA): TGTGCCAGCAGCGCGGAGGGGGTCGATCAGCCCCAGCATTTT.

V gene TRBV7-2 combines with J gene TRBJ2-1, with 11 bases that match TRBD2. Germline CDR1 reads SGHTA; CDR2 reads FQGNSA. There are 16 residues in the CDR3. V lost 1 base, J lost 3 bases, and 2 bases stayed unmatched. The CDR3 region has the DNA TGTGCCAGCAGCTTAGGAGGGACTAGCGGCTACAATGAGCAGTTCTTC. Translated: CASSLGGTSGYNEQFF.

About this clone: A single base separates this from a much larger clone, so it may be a read error. The J gene is TRBJ1-2, the V gene TRBV5-6, with a tentative D call TRBD1 (5 bases). This CDR3 is 14 amino acids long. The germline gives CDR1 SGHDT, CDR2 YYEEEE. V was shortened by 4 bases and J by 4 bases, with 14 bases between the two germline ends. The CDR3 here is CASSRGRVPYGYTF. CDR3 DNA sequence: TGTGCCAGCAGCCGGGGCAGGGTCCCCTATGGCTACACCTTC.

The chain couples TRBV25-1 to TRBJ2-7; 8 bases fit TRBD2. The V segment lost 7 bases and the J segment 3 bases; nucleotides outside the gene matches: 5. Germline CDR1 is MGHDK and CDR2 is SYGVNS. The length of the CDR3 is 13 residues. The CDR3 DNA follows: TGTGCCAGCAAGCGGGAGCTTGGCTACGAGCAGTACTTC. It encodes CASKRELGYEQYF.

The rearrangement uses TRBV28 and TRBJ1-1, with 7 bases aligning to TRBD1. After removal of 5 bases from V and 4 bases from J, the junction contained 7 bases not matched to a gene. This CDR3 is built from 14 residues. Germline CDR1 reads MDHEN; CDR2 reads SYDVKM. The CDR3 DNA is TGTGCCAGCAGTGTCCGACAGGGAAGCACTGAAGCTTTCTTT. Translating it yields CASSVRQGSTEAFF.

CDR3 loop: CASSIQREEVGEQYF. The CDR3 region has the DNA TGTGCCAGCAGCATACAGAGAGAAGAGGTTGGCGAGCAGTACTTC. The chain employs TRBV21-1 and TRBJ2-7. TRBV21-1 is termed a pseudogene. This CDR3 region has 15 residues.

The chain uses TRBV4-3 and TRBJ2-5, with D possibly TRBD2 on 6 matching bases. CDR3 length: 15 residues. The V end was cut by 3 bases, the J end by 1 base, with 12 bases between. Germline loops: CDR1 LGHNA, CDR2 YSLEER. The CDR3 DNA reads TGCGCCAGCAGCCAGACCCGGGACTTCCAAGAGACCCAGTACTTC. The encoded protein is CASSQTRDFQETQYF.

The chain is built from TRBV5-4 and TRBJ1-2, with 9 bases matching TRBD1. J lost 2 bases, V lost 4 bases, and 6 bases had no gene match. CDR1 is SGHNT, CDR2 YYREEE, per germline (reference sequence). CDR3 length: 15 residues. CDR3 protein: CASSGAGQGNYGYTF. The CDR3 DNA follows: TGTGCCAGCAGCGGCGCGGGACAGGGAAACTATGGCTACACCTTC.

The chain combines TRBV10-3 with TRBJ2-1, with TRBD2 matching 10 bases. The CDR3 runs to 15 residues. With V trimmed by 11 bases and J by 3 bases, 10 bases remained unmatched. Per germline, CDR1 ENHRY and CDR2 SYGVKD. The CDR3 here is CAVKAGTSDYNEQFF. The CDR3 DNA follows: TGTGCCGTAAAAGCCGGGACTAGCGACTACAATGAGCAGTTCTTC.

This clone was seen a handful of times. The chain joins TRBV5-4 to TRBJ1-1, with D possibly being TRBD1 (6 bases). V was shortened by 5 bases and J by 1 base, with 9 bases between the two germline ends. CDR3 length: 13 amino acids. The germline V gene has CDR1 SGHNT and CDR2 YYREEE (reference sequence). Written as DNA, the CDR3 is TGTGCCAGCAGTCGACAGGAGAACACTGAAGCTTTCTTT. Protein product: CASSRQENTEAFF.

V gene TRBV25-1 combines with J gene TRBJ2-5; D may match TRBD1 or TRBD2 (5 bases each). V shed 6 bases and J shed 0 bases, with 11 bases lying between them. From germline, CDR1 is MGHDK and CDR2 SYGVNS. The CDR3 spans 14 residues. CDR3 coding DNA: TGTGCCAGCAGCCCAGGGACCGACCAAGAGACCCAGTACTTC. As protein: CASSPGTDQETQYF.

The chain uses TRBV2 and TRBJ1-2; weak D call: TRBD1 (5 bases). The germline V gene has CDR1 SNHLY and CDR2 FYNNEI. Trimming took off 6 bases at V and 4 bases at J, with 15 bases between the two ends. The CDR3 loop spans 14 amino acids. Written as DNA, the CDR3 is TGTGCCAGCAGAAAAATTCAGGGTCCCTATGGCTACACCTTC. Amino acid sequence: CASRKIQGPYGYTF.

The chain has TRBV29-1 and TRBJ2-3; tentative D call: TRBD2 (6 bases). Deletions cut 4 bases from V and 0 bases from J, with 8 bases between. Germline V gene data show CDR1 as SQVTM and CDR2 as ANQGSEA. This CDR3 region has 13 residues. The CDR3 sequence is CSVGGVSTDTQYF. DNA for the CDR3: TGCAGCGTTGGCGGGGTTAGCACAGATACGCAGTATTTT.

J is TRBJ1-2 and V is TRBV29-1, with a weak D call TRBD1 (5 bases). CDR3 length: 11 amino acids. From germline, CDR1 is SQVTM and CDR2 ANQGSEA. V lost 7 bases to trimming and J lost 5 bases, with 11 bases between them. CDR3 region: CSAGTDYGYTF. In DNA form, the CDR3 reads TGCAGCGCCGGGACCGATTATGGCTACACCTTC.

The chain is built from TRBV9 and TRBJ2-1; 7 bases agree with TRBD1. With V trimmed by 3 bases and J by 0 bases, 6 bases remained unmatched. The CDR3 runs 16 residues. Germline assignment: CDR1 SGDLS and CDR2 YYNGEE. The CDR3 protein is CASSGQGWASYNEQFF. The CDR3 DNA reads as TGTGCCAGCAGCGGACAGGGATGGGCCTCCTACAATGAGCAGTTCTTC.

The chain links TRBV30 to TRBJ1-5; 8 nucleotides agree with TRBD1. J lost 6 bases, V lost 2 bases, and 6 bases had no gene match. In germline, CDR1 is GTSNPN, CDR2 SVGIG (reference sequence). This CDR3 spans 14 amino acids. The CDR3 DNA reads as TGTGCCTGGAGTCCGTACAGGGGGGGTCAGCCCCAGCATTTT. Its protein is CAWSPYRGGQPQHF.

The chain has TRBV29-1 and TRBJ1-4; D may be TRBD1 (6 bases). The CDR3 length is 14 residues. V dropped 5 bases and J dropped 7 bases, with 17 bases sitting between them. Germline assignment: CDR1 SQVTM and CDR2 ANQGSEA. CDR3 amino acids: CSVIYRDVGEKLFF. The CDR3 nucleotides read TGCAGCGTTATATACAGGGATGTGGGTGAAAAACTGTTTTTT.

A word on this clone: The sample has other DNA sequences that encode this CDR3 too. V usage is TRBV20-1 and J usage is TRBJ2-7, with D perhaps assigned TRBD1 or TRBD2 (5 bases each). There are 11 residues in the CDR3. Germline CDR1 is DFQATT and CDR2 is SNEGSKA (reference sequence). Trimming took 6 bases from V and 6 from J, leaving 12 bases between them. The CDR3 nucleotides are TGCAGTGCCTCCGGTGGGGGCGAGCAGTACTTC. Amino acids: CSASGGGEQYF.